Reported below is one TCR beta chain. These data are taken from a study of control samples from healthy donors and cancer patients. Per germline, CDR1 SGHVS and CDR2 FNYEAQ. The CDR3 extends over 13 amino acids. Trimming at V came to 8 bases and at J to 0 bases, leaving 1 base not matched to a gene. Profiling relied on immunoSEQ multiplex PCR, and the TCRdb table lists in-frame clones only, not all of them. The sample contains tens of thousands of clones, approximately 90% of which appear only once. The chain employs TRBV7-6 and TRBJ2-1; TRBD2 matches at 7 bases. Input material: blood. The receptor's source is a woman aged 25 to 39 in good health. CDR3 DNA: TGTGCCAGCGGCGGGAGCTCCTACAATGAGCAGTTCTTC. This encodes CASGGSSYNEQFF.